This T cell receptor (beta chain) was identified during a study of blood T cell repertoires in COVID-19 (dated by TCRdb to the early 2020s). General notes on the study: The collaborator samples originated in the United States, Italy and Spain and spanned the acute and convalescent phases of COVID-19. Deeply sampled blood TCRbeta repertoires from subjects exposed to, actively infected with, or recovered from COVID-19 were included in the dataset. Where HLA class I and class II types were available, the types were taken from metadata supplied by the sample provider, not from assay-based typing. Samples were obtained from the ongoing ImmuneRACE study (first 160 participants) and from 1,254 subjects provided by 6 global collaborators. A de-identified subject ID, COVID-19 status, age in years and sex were almost always included in the sample metadata. The repertoires were released in a freely available public database meant as a resource for research on the immune response to SARS-CoV-2. The prospective study material was composed of cDNA or gDNA derived from T cells, B-cell-depleted T cells, or PBMCs.

The CDR3 runs 16 residues from the cysteine to the phenylalanine. This entry keeps only the CDR3 DNA: 48 bases, framed from base 1. CDR1 and CDR2, looked up from the germline V gene, are SGHRS and YFSETQ. Trimming at the junction amounts to 0 bases on V and 5 bases on J, and the germline ends lie 16 bases apart. With regard to this clone: Which antigen it targets is not known. No base quality information exists; no much larger clone differs at one position.

The collaborating institutions used their own protocols to collect whole blood in K2EDTA tubes. For TCRbeta analysis, collaborator samples were shipped as frozen whole blood, as isolated PBMCs, or as DNA extracted from either sample type. General findings and caveats noted by the study authors: How much clinical and demographic metadata was included differed by source and by participant, and the metadata was provided uncurated.

The immunoSEQ Assay, a bias-controlled multiplex PCR, was used to amplify TCRbeta CDR3 regions from genomic DNA. The published analysis was carried out like this. Within the assay, amplification of reference gene primers was used to estimate how many nucleated cells each sample contained. To quantify the absolute abundance of each unique TCRbeta CDR3 rearrangement, sequence reads were collapsed and filtered. Productive Simpson clonality was computed per sample as the square root of Simpson's diversity index over productive rearrangements. The source is immuneACCESS, and TCRdb retained only in-frame sequences with V and J called. Part of the clones is not carried over; for the studies checked, unresolved V genes explain less than half of this, and the remainder is unexplained. V and J calls and clone size are given by that table; D and trimming were obtained from the DNA. This sample has 180,000 or so clones in its table, and roughly 86% of those were observed once. Roughly 3% of the sample lies in the top ten.

Sequencing used peripheral blood. The rearrangement combines TRBV5-1 with TRBJ2-3; a tentative D call is TRBD2 (7 bases match). This TCR was sampled from a man in his sixties or seventies with acute or convalescent COVID-19. The CDR3 region reads CASSLAGEGFGDTQYF. The sequence in DNA is TGCGCCAGCAGCTTGGCAGGGGAGGGGTTCGGAGATACGCAGTATTTT.